This TCR beta chain is from a study of blood T cell repertoires in COVID-19. Cohorts were based on clinical histories the participants reported. In the authors' workflow: Nucleated cell counts were estimated from reference gene primer amplification. TCRdb keeps only in-frame clones here, not all; method: immunoSEQ multiplex PCR. That table furnishes V, J and clone size, whereas the DNA furnished D and trimming. The sample consists of 150,000 to 200,000 clones, around 73% of them appearing once. The CDR3 extends over 15 amino acids. V was clipped by 2 bases and J by 2 bases, with 7 bases between them. CDR1 MDHEN and CDR2 SYDVKM come from the germline V gene.

Sequenced input: PBMCs or T cells enriched from blood (not recorded which). The receptor was isolated from a woman aged 50 to 60 who had recovered from COVID-19. The chain uses TRBV28 and TRBJ2-6, with D perhaps TRBD2 (5 bases). CDR3 region: CASSLEGTGANVLTF. The CDR3 DNA is TGTGCCAGCAGTTTAGAGGGCACTGGGGCCAACGTCCTGACTTTC. The entire variable domain, with the rest obtained from reference TRBV28 and TRBJ2-6, is as follows: DVKVTQSSRYLVKRTGEKVFLECVQDMDHENMFWYRQDPGLGLRLIYFSYDVKMKEKGDIPEGYSVSREKKERFSLILESASTNQTSMYLCASSLEGTGANVLTFGAGSRLTVL.